Listed here are 22 T cell receptor beta chains from one sample, sequenced in a study of metastatic and nonmetastatic thyroid tumors. No patient had received any treatment before thyroid surgery. TCRdb reanalyzed the PCR reads via MiXCR. The data contain roughly 90,000 clones, 14% to 15% of them singletons. Sequencing input: blood. Every receptor here comes from a female donor with papillary thyroid cancer or a benign thyroid nodule (not recorded which). Some clones in this sample may be carry-over from other donors' samples.

Only a few counts were recorded for this clone. One end of the junction is discordant with germline, which a read error may explain. The genes are TRBV6-5 and TRBJ2-1; D is possibly TRBD2 (7 bases). Germline CDR1 and CDR2: MNHEY and SVGAGI. The CDR3 extends over 15 amino acids. Here the CDR3 reads CASSYSRGRGNEQFF. The CDR3 region has the DNA TGTGCCAGTAGTTACTCCCGGGGGCGGGGGAATGAGCAGTTCTTC.

This clone appeared many times. The gene calls are TRBV10-2 and TRBJ2-1, with D hard to call. The CDR3 contains 14 residues. The V and J ends lost 8 bases and 5 bases respectively, with 16 bases between them. Germline assignment: CDR1 WSHSY and CDR2 SAAADI. The CDR3 spells CASGRVATHNEQFF. The DNA for the CDR3 is TGCGCCAGCGGAAGAGTAGCTACCCACAATGAGCAGTTCTTC.

This clone was counted only a few times. The CDR3 region has the DNA TGTGCCAGCAGGAGCGGACCGCACACTGAAGCTTTCTTT. Its translation is CASRSGPHTEAFF. The chain combines TRBV6-2 or TRBV6-3 with TRBJ1-1, with D hard to call. Trimming took off 6 bases at V and 3 bases at J, with 11 bases between the two ends. CDR1 is MNHEY and CDR2 is SVGEGT in the germline V gene. The CDR3 has 13 residues.

This clone was counted many times. This chain links TRBV19 with TRBJ1-5; TRBD1 matches 7 bases. After removal of 7 bases from V and 5 bases from J, the junction contained 8 bases not matched to a gene. The germline gives CDR1 LNHDA, CDR2 SQIVND (reference sequence). This CDR3 region has 14 residues. The CDR3, as DNA: TGTGCCAGTAACGGACAGGCGGGGTATCAGCCCCAGCATTTT. Encoded protein: CASNGQAGYQPQHF.

This clone occurred many times. The J gene is TRBJ2-7, the V gene TRBV29-1; 9 positions agree with TRBD1. The CDR3 contains 13 residues. V lost 7 bases and J lost 4; bases outside the gene matches: 8. Germline loops: CDR1 SQVTM, CDR2 ANQGSEA. CDR3 amino acids: CSARTGVGYEQYF. The CDR3 DNA sequence: TGCAGCGCACGGACAGGGGTAGGGTACGAGCAGTACTTC.

The chain combines TRBV13 with TRBJ2-2; 9 bases map to TRBD1. Germline-derived CDR1 and CDR2 are PRHDT and FYEKMQ (reference sequence). Losses at the gene ends were 5 bases for V and 4 bases for J; bases not matched to a gene: 5. This CDR3 is 15 amino acids long. CDR3 amino acids: CASSPWTGATGELFF. CDR3 nucleotide sequence: TGTGCCAGCAGCCCATGGACAGGGGCCACCGGGGAGCTGTTTTTT.

About this clone: A single base separates this from a much larger clone, so it may be a read error. The sample has other DNA sequences that encode this CDR3 too. V and J are TRBV9 and TRBJ1-1; TRBD1 is a possible D gene (6 bases). The CDR3 is 14 amino acids. CDR1 SGDLS and CDR2 YYNGEE come from the germline V gene. V was clipped by 1 base and J by 7 bases, with 14 bases between them. The chain's CDR3 is CASSVISGGLEAFF. The CDR3 nucleotides are TGTGCCAGCAGCGTAATATCGGGGGGCCTTGAAGCTTTCTTT.

There are many counts of this clone. The rearrangement uses TRBV28 and TRBJ1-4; a possible D gene is TRBD1 (5 bases). CDR1 MDHEN and CDR2 SYDVKM come from the germline V gene. The CDR3 totals 14 residues. V lost 5 bases and J 7 bases, leaving 14 bases between the germline ends. The CDR3 sequence: CASSQGFWGEKLFF. In DNA, the CDR3 is TGTGCCAGCAGTCAGGGTTTTTGGGGTGAAAAACTGTTTTTT.

This clone was seen only a few times. The junction does not match germline at one end; this may be a read error. The chain recombines TRBV6-5 with TRBJ2-5, with D possibly TRBD2 on 5 matching bases. CDR3 length: 13 residues. CDR1 and CDR2 from the germline V gene are MNHEY and SVGAGI. The CDR3 reads CASVTSSAETQYF. For the CDR3, the DNA is TGCGCCAGCGTTACGAGTAGCGCAGAGACCCAGTACTTC.

In this sample, this clone turned up many times. The rearrangement joins TRBV29-1 to TRBJ2-7, with D unresolved. Germline loops: CDR1 SQVTM, CDR2 ANQGSEA. Between the trimmed V and J ends, which lost 2 bases and 6 bases, there was a span of 8 bases. The CDR3 is made up of 11 amino acids. The CDR3 DNA follows: TGCAGCGTTGAATTGGGCGGCGAGCAGTACTTC. Its protein is CSVELGGEQYF.

With regard to this clone: A read error is possible here, since a much larger clone lies one base away. The rearrangement joins TRBV5-4 to TRBJ2-3, with D maybe TRBD1 (5 bases). Germline values: CDR1 SGHNT, CDR2 YYREEE (reference sequence). CDR3 length: 14 residues. V was clipped by 4 bases and J by 7 bases, with 16 bases between them. The CDR3 reads CASSDGHGYNTQYF. The CDR3 coding sequence is TGTGCCAGCAGCGACGGACACGGATACAATACGCAGTATTTT.

This clone was counted at least ten times. V and J are TRBV6-1 and TRBJ1-2; maybe TRBD1 (6 bases). Germline lookup yields CDR1 MNHNS and CDR2 SASEGT. Trimming cost V 6 bases and J 4 bases, with 15 bases left between them. This CDR3 region has 14 residues. The CDR3 here is CASRPGTPSYGYTF. The CDR3 DNA follows: TGTGCCAGCAGACCCGGGACACCCAGCTATGGCTACACCTTC.

This clone has just a few counts. This rearrangement joins TRBV20-1 to TRBJ2-3; TRBD2 matches 11 bases. The CDR3 loop spans 14 amino acids. Germline trimming cut 7 bases from V and 3 bases from J; bases unmatched to any gene: 6. Germline-derived CDR1 and CDR2 are DFQATT and SNEGSKA (reference sequence). The CDR3 spells CSGASGGSTDTQYF. CDR3 bases: TGCAGTGGCGCTAGCGGGGGGTCGACAGATACGCAGTATTTT.

The V call is TRBV5-1, the J call TRBJ1-3; D possibly corresponds to TRBD1 (6 bases). The CDR3 runs to 17 residues. Germline V lookup: CDR1 SGHRS, CDR2 YFSETQ. Trimming removed 4 bases at V and 3 bases at J, with 20 bases between. This chain's CDR3 is CASSLGGRTDLGNTIYF. In DNA, the CDR3 is TGCGCCAGCAGCCTTGGAGGGAGGACAGACCTTGGAAACACCATATATTTT.

This clone turned up a few times. The chain links TRBV20-1 to TRBJ2-1; 10 nucleotides align to TRBD2. Germline V gene data show CDR1 as DFQATT and CDR2 as SNEGSKA (reference sequence). V lost 6 bases and J lost 7; bases outside the gene matches: 15. The CDR3 is made up of 16 amino acids. The CDR3: CSATTLKRGGLNEQFF. CDR3 nucleotide sequence: TGCAGTGCCACCACACTGAAGCGGGGGGGCCTGAATGAGCAGTTCTTC.

This clone occurred a few times. Other DNA sequences in the same sample also yield this CDR3. The chain links TRBV20-1 to TRBJ2-5, with a weak D call TRBD2 (7 bases). V was cut by 4 bases and J by 4 bases, with 16 bases left in between. Germline V lookup: CDR1 DFQATT, CDR2 SNEGSKA (reference sequence). This CDR3 has 14 residues. CDR3 coding DNA: TGCAGTGCTACCGGGGGGCCTCGACGAGAGACCCAGTACTTC. Its protein product is CSATGGPRRETQYF.

This clone was seen repeatedly, ten times or more. The chain has TRBV5-1 and TRBJ2-7, with 7 bases identical to TRBD2. Germline V lookup: CDR1 SGHRS, CDR2 YFSETQ. The CDR3 is made up of 15 amino acids. V trimming: 0 bases; J trimming: 5 bases; junction bases outside the gene matches: 8. The CDR3 spells CASSLDTGGGDEQYF. CDR3 DNA sequence: TGCGCCAGCAGCTTGGATACGGGGGGAGGCGACGAGCAGTACTTC.

At least ten counts were recorded for this clone. The V gene is TRBV7-9, the J gene TRBJ2-1, with D unresolved. The CDR3 runs 12 residues. Trimming cost V 5 bases and J 6 bases, with 8 bases left between them. CDR1 is SEHNR, CDR2 FQNEAQ, per germline (reference sequence). The chain's CDR3 is CASSPDRNEQFF. CDR3 in DNA: TGTGCCAGCAGCCCAGATCGCAATGAGCAGTTCTTC.

Worth noting for this clone: A much larger clone lies one base from this, so it may be a read error. V and J are TRBV18 and TRBJ1-4; 9 bases align to TRBD1. The germline V gene has CDR1 KGHSH and CDR2 LQKENI. This CDR3 region has 14 residues. The V gene end was trimmed by 6 bases and the J gene end by 6 bases; junction bases not matched to a gene: 5. CDR3 DNA sequence: TGTGCCAGCTCCCCCACAGGGGGCGATGAAAAACTGTTTTTT. Translating it yields CASSPTGGDEKLFF.

This clone was counted many times. This chain links TRBV28 with TRBJ2-1, with a possible D match to TRBD1 (5 bases). CDR1 and CDR2 (germline): MDHEN, SYDVKM. CDR3 size: 16 residues. The V gene lost 5 bases and the J gene lost 0 bases, with 14 bases spanning the gap. The DNA of the CDR3 is TGTGCCAGCAGTCCCCAGACAGCGAGCTCCTACAATGAGCAGTTCTTC. Protein sequence: CASSPQTASSYNEQFF.

This clone was detected ten times or more. The junction departs from germline at one end; a sequencing error may be responsible. The rearrangement joins TRBV4-2 to TRBJ1-3; the D gene is possibly TRBD1 (5 bases). The CDR3 runs 16 residues. Germline-derived CDR1 and CDR2 are LGHNA and YNFKEQ. The CDR3 DNA reads TGTGTCAGCAGCCAAGGGAGACAGAACTCTGGAAACACCATATATTTT. This sequence encodes CVSSQGRQNSGNTIYF.

The genes are TRBV18 and TRBJ2-1; 8 nucleotides agree with TRBD2. The CDR3 totals 15 residues. After removal of 2 bases from V and 5 bases from J, the junction contained 5 bases not matched to a gene. Germline-derived CDR1 and CDR2 are KGHSH and LQKENI. The CDR3 is CASSPVGTRDNEQFF. The CDR3 DNA is TGTGCCAGCTCACCAGTCGGGACTAGAGACAATGAGCAGTTCTTC.